These 7 T cell receptor beta chains were all obtained from the same sample, sequenced in a study of blood T cell repertoires in COVID-19. Profiling relied on immunoSEQ multiplex PCR, and the TCRdb table lists in-frame clones only, not all of them. The table includes about 350,000 clones, approximately 84% detected once. The specimen was PBMCs or T cells enriched from blood (not recorded which). Receptor source: a woman between 25 and 40 years old who had recovered from COVID-19.

V and J are TRBV6-5 and TRBJ1-6; D is possibly TRBD1 (5 bases). The germline V and J ends were trimmed by 6 bases and 13 bases, with 19 bases remaining between them. Germline V gene data show CDR1 as MNHEY and CDR2 as SVGAGI. There are 14 residues in the CDR3. Here the CDR3 reads CASREPVGGMPLHF. The CDR3 DNA reads as TGTGCCAGCAGGGAGCCCGTGGGGGGGATGCCCCTCCACTTT.

The rearrangement uses TRBV6-1 and TRBJ1-2; tentatively, D is TRBD1 (5 bases). CDR1 is MNHNS and CDR2 is SASEGT in the germline V gene. This CDR3 is built from 15 residues. With 1 base removed from V and 0 bases from J, the gap between germline ends came to 9 bases. The CDR3 nucleotides are TGTGCCAGCAGTGAAGTTAGGGGATCTAACTATGGCTACACCTTC. Protein sequence: CASSEVRGSNYGYTF.

The chain employs TRBV11-2 and TRBJ1-1; D remains unclear. Germline V gives CDR1 SGHAT, CDR2 FQNNGV. This CDR3 contains 17 residues. Trimming took 5 bases from V and 0 from J, leaving 19 bases between them. CDR3 DNA sequence: TGTGCCAGCAGCCTAGGCGGACTGAGATCGATGAACACTGAAGCTTTCTTT. Its translation is CASSLGGLRSMNTEAFF.

Only a few counts were recorded for this clone. This chain uses TRBV2 with TRBJ2-5, with 10 bases that match TRBD1. In germline, CDR1 is SNHLY, CDR2 FYNNEI. The CDR3 covers 14 residues. The J segment lost 7 bases and the V segment lost 10 bases, leaving 12 bases of the junction unmatched. Here the CDR3 reads CAIGGDRGFGTQYF. The CDR3 DNA follows: TGTGCCATTGGGGGGGACAGGGGATTTGGGACCCAGTACTTC.

The J gene is TRBJ1-3, the V gene TRBV4-1; TRBD1 aligns across 7 bases. Germline CDR1 is MGHRA and CDR2 is YSYEKL. The CDR3 has 15 residues. J lost 0 bases, V lost 8 bases, and 7 bases had no gene match. CDR3 coding DNA: TGCGCCAGCCGGCCCCGGGACAGCTCTGGAAACACCATATATTTT. Amino acid sequence: CASRPRDSSGNTIYF.

This clone came up once. This chain links TRBV11-3 with TRBJ2-7, with 8 bases aligning to TRBD1. The CDR3 is 16 residues long. V lost 2 bases, J lost 5 bases, and 11 bases stayed unmatched. Germline values: CDR1 SGHNT, CDR2 YENEEA. The chain's CDR3 is CASSLSTGTGVHEQYF. For the CDR3, the DNA is TGTGCCAGCAGCTTAAGCACCGGGACAGGAGTCCACGAGCAGTACTTC.

The sample holds one count of this clone. The CDR3 bases are TGTGCTAGTGGCCAGGACAGGGGCCCCTATGGCTACACCTTC. As protein: CASGQDRGPYGYTF. The chain uses TRBV12-5 and TRBJ1-2; 9 bases agree with TRBD1. Germline trimming cut 6 bases from V and 4 bases from J; bases unmatched to any gene: 6. The length of the CDR3 is 14 residues. CDR1 and CDR2 from the germline V gene are LGHNT and FRNRAP.